This TCR beta chain was sequenced during a study of blood T cell repertoires in COVID-19. Across the study: Material from acute and convalescent COVID-19 was sourced from the United States, Italy and Spain.

V was clipped by 5 bases and J by 0 bases; unmatched bases: 9. This CDR3 is built from 16 residues. Germline lookup yields CDR1 LNHDA and CDR2 SQIVND (reference sequence). TCRdb's copy holds only in-frame clones and misses some; the assay was immunoSEQ multiplex PCR. This table holds fewer than 50,000 clones, 70% to 90% found once. The clonotype comes from a woman of 80 years or more with acute or convalescent COVID-19. The sequenced sample was peripheral blood. V and J are TRBV19 and TRBJ2-7, with 8 bases that match TRBD1. The CDR3 coding sequence is TGTGCCAGTAGTGCGGACAGGGCGGCGAGCTCCTACGAGCAGTACTTC. Amino acid sequence: CASSADRAASSYEQYF.